This T cell receptor beta chain was identified during a study of cytomegalovirus exposure and HLA in healthy donors. Study-level results: The CMV antigen specificity of a few CMV-associated chains was confirmed through in vitro analysis. A prior analysis recorded that most TCR beta V segments were productive about 90% or about 30% of the time. Among TCR beta chains, those listed as cytomegalovirus-associated numbered about 160. In a later analysis, DRB1 alleles had the most associated TCRs; HLA-C alleles the fewest.

On this clone: Its target is not known.

V lost 7 bases to trimming and J lost 4 bases, with 11 bases between them. This CDR3 has 12 residues. From germline, CDR1 is MGHDK and CDR2 SYGVNS. PCR primers comprised 60 Vbeta and 13 Jbeta primers. The assay was immunoSEQ multiplex PCR, and TCRdb's table has in-frame clones only and misses some. The sample lists about 160,000 clones, 84% occurring once. The receptor was derived from a man between 18 and 35 years old in good health and CMV-seronegative. The sequencing input was PBMCs. This chain joins TRBV25-1 and TRBJ2-7, with D possibly TRBD2 on 7 matching bases. CDR3 DNA sequence: TGTGCCAGCACCGAGGGGGGGTACGAGCAGTACTTC. Translation: CASTEGGYEQYF.